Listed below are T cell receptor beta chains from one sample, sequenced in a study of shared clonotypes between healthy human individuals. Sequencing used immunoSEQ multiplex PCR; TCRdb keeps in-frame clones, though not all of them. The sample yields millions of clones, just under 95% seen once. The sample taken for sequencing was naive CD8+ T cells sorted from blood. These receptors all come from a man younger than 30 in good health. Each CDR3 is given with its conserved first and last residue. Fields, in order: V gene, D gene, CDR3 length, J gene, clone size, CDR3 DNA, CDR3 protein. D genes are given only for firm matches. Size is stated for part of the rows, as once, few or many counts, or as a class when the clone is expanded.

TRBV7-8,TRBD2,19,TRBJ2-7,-,TGTGCCAGCAGCTTAGGGTTCCGGACTAGCGGGCCGAGCTCCTACGAGCAGTACTTC,CASSLGFRTSGPSSYEQYF
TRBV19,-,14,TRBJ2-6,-,TGTGCCAGTAGTAGCACTACTGGGGCCAACGTCCTGACTTTC,CASSSTTGANVLTF
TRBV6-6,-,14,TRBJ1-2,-,TGTGCCAGCAGTTTCGGACTGGAGGTCTATGGCTACACCTTC,CASSFGLEVYGYTF
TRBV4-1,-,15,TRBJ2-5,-,TGCGCCAGCAGCCCTATCATCAACGGGGAAGAGACCCAGTACTTC,CASSPIINGEETQYF
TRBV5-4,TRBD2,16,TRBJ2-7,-,TGTGCCAGCAGCTTGGGTAGCGGGAGTGGGTATGACGAGCAGTACTTC,CASSLGSGSGYDEQYF
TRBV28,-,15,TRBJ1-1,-,TGTGCCAGCAGTTTAATCCAGAGCCTGAACACTGAAGCTTTCTTT,CASSLIQSLNTEAFF
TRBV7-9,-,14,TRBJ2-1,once,TGTGCCACTTGGGAGGGACATACCTCGGATGAGCAGTTCTTC,CATWEGHTSDEQFF
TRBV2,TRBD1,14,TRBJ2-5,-,TGTGCCAGCAGTGGGGACAGGGACCAAGAGACCCAGTACTTC,CASSGDRDQETQYF
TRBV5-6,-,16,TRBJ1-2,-,TGTGCCAGCAGCTTACAGGGAAGTTCGGGCCTGGTCGGCTACACCTTC,CASSLQGSSGLVGYTF
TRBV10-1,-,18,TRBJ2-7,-,TGCGCCAGCAGTGGGGCCAGCGGGCGGATACTCGGTCAGATCGAGCAGTACTTC,CASSGASGRILGQIEQYF
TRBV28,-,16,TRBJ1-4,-,TGTGCCAGCACCTCCACGTGGGGGCGCGTTAATGAAAAACTGTTTTTT,CASTSTWGRVNEKLFF
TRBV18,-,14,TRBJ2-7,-,TGTGCCAGCTCACCACCGGCGGATATCTACGAGCAGTACTTC,CASSPPADIYEQYF
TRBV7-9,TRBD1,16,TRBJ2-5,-,TGTGCCAGCAGCCCCCGGACAGGTGCCAACCAAGAGACCCAGTACTTC,CASSPRTGANQETQYF
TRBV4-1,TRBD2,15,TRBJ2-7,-,TGCGCCAGCAGCCAAGAGGGGGGACTACCCTACGAGCAGTACTTC,CASSQEGGLPYEQYF
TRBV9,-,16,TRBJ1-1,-,TGTGCCAGCAGCGTAGGTGTGGGGGTGGAGGGCACTGAAGCTTTCTTT,CASSVGVGVEGTEAFF
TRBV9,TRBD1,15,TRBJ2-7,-,TGTGCCAGCAGCGTAGAAGGGACAGGGCTGGGCGAGCAGTACTTC,CASSVEGTGLGEQYF
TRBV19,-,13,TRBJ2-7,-,TGTGCCAGCGGGGCGGGGAAGACCTACGAGCAGTACTTC,CASGAGKTYEQYF
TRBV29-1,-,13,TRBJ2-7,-,TGCAGCGTTGAGTCGGTAAATAACTACGAGCAGTACTTC,CSVESVNNYEQYF
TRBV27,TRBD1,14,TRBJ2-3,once,TGTGCCAGCAGTCCTCTCGACAGGGCAGATACGCAGTATTTT,CASSPLDRADTQYF
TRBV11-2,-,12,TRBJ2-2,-,TGTGCCAGCAGCTTAATAACCGGGGAGCTGTTTTTT,CASSLITGELFF
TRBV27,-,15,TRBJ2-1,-,TGTGCCAGCAGTTTACTGACAGACCTGTACAATGAGCAGTTCTTC,CASSLLTDLYNEQFF
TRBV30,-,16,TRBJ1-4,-,TGTGCCTGGAGTTATGGACCAAGTCGGCCTAATGAAAAACTGTTTTTT,CAWSYGPSRPNEKLFF
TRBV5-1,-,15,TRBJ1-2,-,TGCGCCAGCAGCTTGGGGCAGGGGATCGTCTATGGCTACACCTTC,CASSLGQGIVYGYTF
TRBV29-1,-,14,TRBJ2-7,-,TGCAGCGTTGAAGAGGGAGTCAGCTCCTACGAGCAGTACTTC,CSVEEGVSSYEQYF
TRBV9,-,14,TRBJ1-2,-,TGTGCCAGCAGCCCCCAGATGGGTGGAGAAGGCTACACCTTC,CASSPQMGGEGYTF
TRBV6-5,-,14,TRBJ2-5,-,TGTGCCAGCAGTTCCATCGACAACCAAGAGACCCAGTACTTC,CASSSIDNQETQYF
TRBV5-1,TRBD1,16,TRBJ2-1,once,TGCGCCAGCAGCTTCGACAGGGAAGGTTTGGACAATGAGCAGTTCTTC,CASSFDREGLDNEQFF
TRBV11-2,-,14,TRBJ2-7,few,TGTGCCAGCAGCTTAGAGGCGATAGTGTACGAGCAGTACTTC,CASSLEAIVYEQYF
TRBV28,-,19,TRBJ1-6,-,TGTGCCAGCAGTGGGGCGGGGCGCCAGGCGAGCTCCTATAATTCACCCCTCCACTTT,CASSGAGRQASSYNSPLHF
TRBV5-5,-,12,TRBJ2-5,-,TGTGCCAGCAGCTTGCTCCAAGAGACCCAGTACTTC,CASSLLQETQYF
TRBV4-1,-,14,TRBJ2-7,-,TGCGCCAGCAGCCAACGGCAGGAGACCTACGAGCAGTACTTC,CASSQRQETYEQYF
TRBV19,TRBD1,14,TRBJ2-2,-,TGTGCCAGTAGTACCCGACAGGGAACCGGGGAGCTGTTTTTT,CASSTRQGTGELFF
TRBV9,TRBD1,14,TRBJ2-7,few,TGTGCCAGCAGCGTAGAGGGGGCGTCCTACGAGCAGTACTTC,CASSVEGASYEQYF
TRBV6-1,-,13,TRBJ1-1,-,TGTGCCAGCAGTGAACGCAGTTTGCCTGAAGCTTTCTTT,CASSERSLPEAFF
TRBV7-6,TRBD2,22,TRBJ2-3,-,TGTGCCAGCAGCGAACTAGCGGGACAGCGAAGAATCCTTCCCGCTAGCACAGATACGCAGTATTTT,CASSELAGQRRILPASTDTQYF
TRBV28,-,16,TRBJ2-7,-,TGTGCCAGCAGCTCCAGGGGCCAGGTCTTTCCCTACGAGCAGTACTTC,CASSSRGQVFPYEQYF
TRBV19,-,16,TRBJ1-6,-,TGTGCCAGTAGTACTGCGGGAGGGAATTATAATTCACCCCTCCACTTT,CASSTAGGNYNSPLHF
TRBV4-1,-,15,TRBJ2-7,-,TGCGCCAGCAGCCAAGAAATACGGGATCCCTACGAGCAGTACTTC,CASSQEIRDPYEQYF
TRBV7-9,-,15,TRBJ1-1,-,TGTGCCAGCAGCTTAGCCATGGGGCAAAACACTGAAGCTTTCTTT,CASSLAMGQNTEAFF
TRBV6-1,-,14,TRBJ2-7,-,TGTGCCAGCAGTGAAGCGCTTTGGACCTACGAGCAGTACTTC,CASSEALWTYEQYF
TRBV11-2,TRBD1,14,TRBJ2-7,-,TGTGCCAGCAGCTTAGTAGGGGGCGGTTACGAGCAGTACTTC,CASSLVGGGYEQYF
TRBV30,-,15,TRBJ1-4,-,TGTGCCTGGGAGTCGACAGGAATAACTAATGAAAAACTGTTTTTT,CAWESTGITNEKLFF
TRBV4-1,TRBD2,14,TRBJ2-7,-,TGCGCCAGCAGCCAAGTCTCTAGCGGTTACGAGCAGTACTTC,CASSQVSSGYEQYF
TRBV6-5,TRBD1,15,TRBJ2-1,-,TGTGCCAGCAGTGCGACAGGGGGGGGGCCCTATGAGCAGTTCTTC,CASSATGGGPYEQFF
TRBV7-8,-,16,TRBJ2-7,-,TGTGCCAGCAGCCCCGCCGAAGGGTTGGCAGCCTACGAGCAGTACTTC,CASSPAEGLAAYEQYF
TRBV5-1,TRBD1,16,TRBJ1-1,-,TGCGCCAGCAGCCCCAGACTACAGGGGCCGAAACTTGAAGCTTTCTTT,CASSPRLQGPKLEAFF
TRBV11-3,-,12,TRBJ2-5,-,TGTGCCAGCAGCTTAGCAGGAGAGACCCAGTACTTC,CASSLAGETQYF
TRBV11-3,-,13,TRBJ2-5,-,TGTGCCAGCAGCTTAGATTACCAAGAGACCCAGTACTTC,CASSLDYQETQYF
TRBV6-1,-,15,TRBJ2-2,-,TGTGCCAGCACGGGGGAATGGTTTGACACCGGGGAGCTGTTTTTT,CASTGEWFDTGELFF
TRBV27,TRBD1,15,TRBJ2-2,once,TGTGCCAGCAGTCGGAACCGGGACAGGGACGGGGAGCTGTTTTTT,CASSRNRDRDGELFF
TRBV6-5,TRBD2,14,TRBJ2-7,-,TGTGCCAGCAGTTACGGCGGGGGATCTGGCGAGCAGTACTTC,CASSYGGGSGEQYF
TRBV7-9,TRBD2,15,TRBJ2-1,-,TGTGCCAGCACCTTAGCGGGGGCCGACTACAATGAGCAGTTCTTC,CASTLAGADYNEQFF
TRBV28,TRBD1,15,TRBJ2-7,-,TGTGCCAGCAGTTTTGGGACAGGAATATCCTACGAGCAGTACTTC,CASSFGTGISYEQYF
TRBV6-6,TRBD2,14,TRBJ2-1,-,TGTGCCAGCACTTCTAGGCTAGCGGGTCATGAGCAGTTCTTC,CASTSRLAGHEQFF
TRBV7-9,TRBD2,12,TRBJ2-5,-,TGTGCCATATCCATGGGGGGGGAGACCCAGTACTTC,CAISMGGETQYF